These 26 T cell receptor beta chains were all obtained from the same sample, sequenced in a study of shared clonotypes between healthy human individuals. Assay: immunoSEQ multiplex PCR; the TCRdb copy retains only in-frame clones and omits some. The sample includes just over 2,000,000 clones, around 95% seen only once; the top ten take 0.13%. The sequenced material came from naive CD4+ T cells sorted from blood. Stated subset: CD45RA+ positively selected. These receptors originate from a man between 18 and 29 years old in good health.

This clone was seen a handful of times. The chain combines TRBV19 with TRBJ1-4; D gene ambiguous. In germline, CDR1 is LNHDA, CDR2 SQIVND (reference sequence). V dropped 9 bases and J dropped 7 bases, with 15 bases sitting between them. The CDR3 contains 13 residues. The CDR3 reads CASNSKLGEKLFF. CDR3 bases: TGTGCCAGCAATTCCAAGCTGGGTGAAAAACTGTTTTTT.

The genes are TRBV30 and TRBJ2-3, with TRBD1 matching 7 bases. Unmatched junction bases numbered 10, after V lost 4 bases and J lost 3 bases. Per germline, CDR1 GTSNPN and CDR2 SVGIG (reference sequence). The CDR3 runs 15 residues. CDR3 in amino acids: CAWILGDSYTDTQYF. The DNA for the CDR3 is TGTGCCTGGATCTTGGGGGACAGCTATACAGATACGCAGTATTTT. Drawing the rest from reference TRBV30 and TRBJ2-3, the complete variable domain is SQTIHQWPATLVQPVGSPLSLECTVEGTSNPNLYWYRQAAGRGLQLLFYSVGIGQISSEVPQNLSASRPQDRQFILSSKKLLLSDSGFYLCAWILGDSYTDTQYFGPGTRLTVL.

This rearrangement joins TRBV18 to TRBJ2-7; D is undetermined. Germline values: CDR1 KGHSH, CDR2 LQKENI. The CDR3 runs 15 residues. V lost 5 bases and J 3 bases, leaving 17 bases between the germline ends. The CDR3 spells CASSTSFLGFYEQYF. For the CDR3, the DNA is TGTGCCAGCTCAACATCCTTTTTAGGTTTCTACGAGCAGTACTTC.

The chain is built from TRBV28 and TRBJ1-2; D uncertain. Germline values: CDR1 MDHEN, CDR2 SYDVKM. The CDR3 sequence is 12 residues long. V shed 5 bases and J shed 8 bases, with 12 bases lying between them. Here the CDR3 DNA reads TGTGCCAGCAGTCCACAGAAAGGAGGCTACACCTTC. It specifies CASSPQKGGYTF.

This rearrangement joins TRBV6-6 to TRBJ2-7, with TRBD1 as a possible D gene (5 bases). The CDR3 loop spans 13 amino acids. V was clipped by 6 bases and J by 2 bases, with 11 bases between them. CDR1 is MNHNY, CDR2 SVGAGI, per germline (reference sequence). The CDR3 nucleotides read TGTGCCAGCAGAGATGACAGAACCTACGAGCAGTACTTC. Translated: CASRDDRTYEQYF.

The chain links TRBV6-6 to TRBJ1-1; D gene unclear. V lost 6 bases and J lost 4, with 12 bases in between. CDR1 is MNHNY and CDR2 is SVGAGI in the germline V gene (reference sequence). This CDR3 comprises 13 residues. The CDR3 nucleotides read TGTGCCAGCAGACTTACTGAGTCCACTGAAGCTTTCTTT. Amino acid sequence: CASRLTESTEAFF.

This clone appeared once. The chain recombines TRBV4-1 with TRBJ1-2; D gene uncertain. Trimming cost V 0 bases and J 3 bases, with 5 bases left between them. Per germline, CDR1 MGHRA and CDR2 YSYEKL. The CDR3 covers 13 residues. The CDR3 reads CASSQDGHYGYTF. Written as DNA, the CDR3 is TGCGCCAGCAGCCAAGATGGTCACTATGGCTACACCTTC.

The chain carries TRBV11-2 and TRBJ1-1; D may be TRBD1 (5 bases). Germline values: CDR1 SGHAT, CDR2 FQNNGV. This CDR3 region has 14 residues. Trimming shortened V by 4 bases and J by 8 bases, and 17 bases separated the two germline ends. The CDR3: CASSSHRAAGEAFF. Written as DNA, the CDR3 is TGTGCCAGCAGCTCACACCGGGCCGCAGGGGAAGCTTTCTTT.

The gene calls are TRBV7-2 and TRBJ2-3, with a possible D match to TRBD2 (5 bases). The CDR3 has 16 residues. Trimming cost V 0 bases and J 5 bases, with 15 bases left between them. CDR1 is SGHTA, CDR2 FQGNSA, per germline. The CDR3 DNA follows: TGTGCCAGCAGCTTAGCGGGAGTCGGTGTAGTAGATACGCAGTATTTT. Translation: CASSLAGVGVVDTQYF.

The V gene is TRBV11-2, the J gene TRBJ1-1; weak D call: TRBD1 (6 bases). The V gene's germline CDR1 is SGHAT and CDR2 FQNNGV. V lost 4 bases, J lost 7 bases, and 22 bases lay in between. The CDR3 is made up of 16 amino acids. The DNA of the CDR3 is TGTGCCAGCAGCTCAAAAACGGGACCGCCAGGGGATGAAGCTTTCTTT. Translated: CASSSKTGPPGDEAFF. Looking up the rest from reference TRBV11-2 and TRBJ1-1 gives the full variable domain: EAGVAQSPRYKIIEKRQSVAFWCNPISGHATLYWYQQILGQGPKLLIQFQNNGVVDDSQLPKDRFSAERLKGVDSTLKIQPAKLEDSAVYLCASSSKTGPPGDEAFFGQGTRLTVV.

V usage is TRBV28 and J usage is TRBJ2-7; D might be TRBD1 or TRBD2, each matching 5 bases. CDR1 MDHEN and CDR2 SYDVKM come from the germline V gene. V shed 2 bases and J shed 0 bases, with 14 bases lying between them. This CDR3 spans 16 amino acids. CDR3 sequence (DNA): TGTGCCAGCAGTTTAGCCCGGGACCCGGACTCCTACGAGCAGTACTTC. Amino acids: CASSLARDPDSYEQYF.

The rearrangement links TRBV9 to TRBJ2-2; 7 bases line up with TRBD2. This CDR3 contains 14 residues. Germline V gene lookup returns CDR1 SGDLS and CDR2 YYNGEE. Trimming at V came to 2 bases and at J to 4 bases, leaving 2 bases not matched to a gene. CDR3 sequence (DNA): TGTGCCAGCAGCGTTCGGGAGGCCACCGGGGAGCTGTTTTTT. The encoded protein is CASSVREATGELFF.

The chain employs TRBV7-9 and TRBJ1-5; D not resolved. Germline CDR1 and CDR2: SEHNR and FQNEAQ (reference sequence). This CDR3 has 16 amino acids. Trimming stripped 1 base from V and 0 bases from J, with 10 bases between. CDR3 DNA sequence: TGTGCCAGCAGCTTAGAGAGGTGGGGTAGCAATCAGCCCCAGCATTTT. It translates to CASSLERWGSNQPQHF.

This chain joins TRBV5-1 and TRBJ2-7; the match to TRBD2 covers 14 bases. Germline V gene sequence: CDR1 SGHRS, CDR2 YFSETQ. The V gene end was trimmed by 4 bases and the J gene end by 0 bases; junction bases not matched to a gene: 12. This CDR3 is 19 amino acids long. The CDR3 DNA reads TGCGCCAGCAGCAACCGGACTAGCGGGGGGTTTATTCTCTCCTACGAGCAGTACTTC. Translating it yields CASSNRTSGGFILSYEQYF.

This clone was seen ten or more times. The rearrangement uses TRBV6-6 and TRBJ2-1, with 7 bases matching TRBD2. V trimming: 10 bases; J trimming: 2 bases; junction bases outside the gene matches: 8. The germline CDR1 and CDR2 sequences are MNHNY and SVGAGI (reference sequence). The CDR3 has 14 residues. CDR3 sequence: CATQAGVPYNEQFF. CDR3 coding DNA: TGTGCCACTCAGGCGGGAGTGCCCTACAATGAGCAGTTCTTC.

The rearrangement links TRBV30 to TRBJ2-2; D is unresolved. The V gene lost 4 bases and the J gene lost 5 bases, with 8 bases spanning the gap. Germline CDR1 is GTSNPN and CDR2 is SVGIG (reference sequence). The CDR3 is made up of 12 amino acids. CDR3 amino acids: CAWTKGTGELFF. CDR3 coding DNA: TGTGCCTGGACGAAGGGTACCGGGGAGCTGTTTTTT.

The chain uses TRBV9 and TRBJ2-4; no clear D gene. V was shortened by 3 bases and J by 9 bases, with 13 bases between the two germline ends. The CDR3 sequence is 13 residues long. The V gene's germline CDR1 is SGDLS and CDR2 YYNGEE. In nucleotides, the CDR3 is TGTGCCAGCAGCGCCGACTCCTCGGGCATTCAGTACTTC. This codes for CASSADSSGIQYF.

This clone has only one observation. Other DNA sequences within the sample encode an identical CDR3. This chain uses TRBV18 with TRBJ2-2; no reliable D call. Between the trimmed V and J ends, which lost 3 bases and 0 bases, there was a span of 8 bases. The CDR3 is 15 amino acids. From germline, CDR1 is KGHSH and CDR2 LQKENI. CDR3: CASSPRTANTGELFF. CDR3 DNA sequence: TGTGCCAGCTCACCTAGGACCGCGAACACCGGGGAGCTGTTTTTT.

This CDR3 reads CASSIGLRLSGELFF. The CDR3 DNA reads TGTGCCAGTAGTATAGGCCTGCGGTTGTCCGGGGAGCTGTTTTTT. The genes are TRBV19 and TRBJ2-2; D is uncertain. The germline V and J ends were trimmed by 1 base and 6 bases, with 12 bases remaining between them. The V gene's germline CDR1 is LNHDA and CDR2 SQIVND (reference sequence). There are 15 residues in the CDR3.

CDR3 residues: CATSRDRRPSLGTIYF. The CDR3 DNA is TGTGCCACCAGCAGAGATCGGAGACCCTCCTTGGGCACCATATATTTT. This sequence joins TRBV15 and TRBJ1-3; D unclear. The V end was cut by 0 bases, the J end by 9 bases, with 18 bases between. The V gene's germline CDR1 is LNHNV and CDR2 YYDKDF (reference sequence). The CDR3 is 16 amino acids.

The chain couples TRBV11-3 to TRBJ2-2, with D tentatively TRBD1 or TRBD2 (5 bases each). The CDR3 totals 15 residues. The germline V gene has CDR1 SGHNT and CDR2 YENEEA. Trimming removed 0 bases at V and 1 base at J, with 6 bases between. CDR3 protein: CASSLEGENTGELFF. CDR3 in DNA: TGTGCCAGCAGCTTAGAGGGGGAGAACACCGGGGAGCTGTTTTTT.

Comment on this clone: Germline is not matched at one junction end, which may reflect a read error. This sequence joins TRBV5-1 and TRBJ2-7; D possibly matches TRBD1 or TRBD2 (5 bases each). The CDR3 has 16 residues. The germline V gene encodes CDR1 SGHRS and CDR2 YFSETQ. The CDR3 sequence: CASSLGPGTGSYEQYF. DNA of the CDR3: TGCGCCAGCAGTTTGGGTCCCGGGACGGGTTCCTACGAGCAGTACTTC.

The chain is built from TRBV2 and TRBJ2-1, with 8 nucleotides matching TRBD1. Trimming removed 6 bases from V and 0 bases from J; junction bases left unmatched: 1. The CDR3 extends over 14 amino acids. Germline CDR1 SNHLY, CDR2 FYNNEI. CDR3 amino acids: CASRDRASYNEQFF. DNA for the CDR3: TGTGCCAGCAGGGACAGGGCCTCCTACAATGAGCAGTTCTTC.

The V and J genes are TRBV9 and TRBJ2-5; possible D gene TRBD1, 5 bases. Trimming removed 0 bases from V and 1 base from J, with 13 bases in between. The CDR3 is 16 amino acids. In germline, CDR1 is SGDLS, CDR2 YYNGEE. The CDR3: CASSVATTEGQETQYF. CDR3 nucleotides: TGTGCCAGCAGCGTAGCTACGACAGAAGGCCAAGAGACCCAGTACTTC. Combining the CDR3 with reference TRBV9 and TRBJ2-5 gives the whole variable domain DSGVTQTPKHLITATGQRVTLRCSPRSGDLSVYWYQQSLDQGLQFLIQYYNGEERAKGNILERFSAQQFPDLHSELNLSSLELGDSALYFCASSVATTEGQETQYFGPGTRLLVL.

J is TRBJ2-3 and V is TRBV2; the D gene is possibly TRBD2 (6 bases). CDR1 SNHLY and CDR2 FYNNEI come from the germline V gene. V lost 7 bases, J lost 5 bases, and 19 bases lay in between. This CDR3 spans 15 amino acids. CDR3 residues: CASTRELSLGDTQYF. As DNA, the CDR3 is TGTGCCAGCACCCGGGAGCTTTCATTAGGAGATACGCAGTATTTT.

The chain links TRBV6-6 to TRBJ1-5; D is unresolved. With 0 bases removed from V and 3 bases from J, the gap between germline ends came to 6 bases. The CDR3 loop spans 14 amino acids. The V gene's germline CDR1 is MNHNY and CDR2 SVGAGI (reference sequence). CDR3 protein: CASSYSSDNQPQHF. As DNA, the CDR3 is TGTGCCAGCAGTTACTCGAGCGACAATCAGCCCCAGCATTTT.